A single sample is the source of the 28 T cell receptor beta chains below, sequenced in a study of T-cell memory formation after mild COVID-19. Using its own MiXCR run on the 5' RACE reads, TCRdb lists one record per CDR3 protein. Of 85,000 to 120,000 distinct CDR3 sequences in the sample, more than 15% were seen once. Sequences were obtained from PBMCs or a T cell subset sorted from them (not recorded which). Receptor source: an adult woman who had mild COVID-19 (a few samples of this study predate the infection). Cell type and time point are not known.

The V call is TRBV6-6, the J call TRBJ1-1; D not certain. CDR3 length: 11 residues. Germline V lookup: CDR1 MNHNY, CDR2 SVGAGI (reference sequence). V lost 8 bases, J lost 11 bases, and 15 bases lay in between. For the CDR3, the DNA is TGTGCCAGCCAGACGGGAGGGTTGGCTTTCTTT. Encoded protein: CASQTGGLAFF.

This clonotype was seen a few times. The rearrangement uses TRBV18 and TRBJ1-5; D is perhaps TRBD1 (6 bases). The CDR3 runs 17 residues. Deletions cut 0 bases from V and 2 bases from J, with 14 bases between. The germline gives CDR1 KGHSH, CDR2 LQKENI. CDR3 in DNA: TGTGCCAGCTCACCACCGATGACAGGAGAAGGCAATCAGCCCCAGCATTTT. Translated, it gives CASSPPMTGEGNQPQHF.

This chain uses TRBV7-3 with TRBJ2-7, with 7 bases lining up with TRBD2. Trimming at V came to 5 bases and at J to 3 bases, leaving 7 bases not matched to a gene. Germline CDR1 reads SGHTA; CDR2 reads FQGTGA. This CDR3 has 14 residues. In DNA form, the CDR3 reads TGTGCCAGCAGCCTTAGACTAGCAAACTACGAGCAGTACTTC. Protein: CASSLRLANYEQYF. Drawing the rest from reference TRBV7-3 and TRBJ2-7, the complete variable domain is GAGVSQTPSNKVTEKGKYVELRCDPISGHTALYWYRQSLGQGPEFLIYFQGTGAADDSGLPNDRFFAVRPEGSVSTLKIQRTERGDSAVYLCASSLRLANYEQYFGPGTRLTVT.

This clonotype has only a few counts. This rearrangement joins TRBV4-1 to TRBJ2-5; possible D gene TRBD1, 6 bases. Germline loops: CDR1 MGHRA, CDR2 YSYEKL. The CDR3 is 15 amino acids. Deletions cut 2 bases from V and 5 bases from J, with 15 bases between. The CDR3 here is CASSQKDDRTETQYF. In DNA, the CDR3 is TGCGCCAGCAGCCAAAAAGATGACAGGACGGAGACCCAGTACTTC.

This clonotype was counted between two and nine times. V gene TRBV20-1 combines with J gene TRBJ1-5; the match to TRBD1 covers 7 bases. This CDR3 has 15 amino acids. CDR1 and CDR2 (germline): DFQATT, SNEGSKA (reference sequence). The V and J ends lost 6 bases and 3 bases, in that order; junction bases with no gene match: 11. The CDR3 spells CSAGSTGQPNQPQHF. As DNA, the CDR3 is TGCAGTGCCGGATCAACGGGACAGCCCAATCAGCCCCAGCATTTT.

V is TRBV4-1 and J is TRBJ2-5, with D possibly matching TRBD1 (5 bases). The V gene lost 3 bases and the J gene lost 3 bases, with 17 bases spanning the gap. The CDR3 is 16 amino acids. Germline V gene sequence: CDR1 MGHRA, CDR2 YSYEKL. CDR3 bases: TGCGCCAGCAGCCACCCCTCAGGAGTAGGGGAAGAGACCCAGTACTTC. This translates into CASSHPSGVGEETQYF.

The gene calls are TRBV29-1 and TRBJ2-3, with TRBD1 identical over 7 bases. The V gene end was trimmed by 4 bases and the J gene end by 6 bases; junction bases not matched to a gene: 22. The CDR3 runs to 18 residues. The germline CDR1 and CDR2 sequences are SQVTM and ANQGSEA. The CDR3 bases are TGCAGCGTTGCCCCTCCTTTCTTCAGGGGGTCACTACAGGATACGCAGTATTTT. Translated: CSVAPPFFRGSLQDTQYF.

Only one count was recorded for this clonotype. V and J are TRBV4-3 and TRBJ2-3; D unclear. This CDR3 is built from 16 residues. Trimming removed 4 bases at V and 4 bases at J, with 18 bases between. Germline V gene data show CDR1 as LGHNA and CDR2 as YSLEER. CDR3 DNA: TGCGCCAGCAGCCGGACCTGGCGGTCTTGGGCAGATACGCAGTATTTT. It is translated as CASSRTWRSWADTQYF.

This clonotype came up a few times. V is TRBV7-9 and J is TRBJ2-4; TRBD2 aligns across 11 bases. The CDR3 runs 16 residues. Trimming at V came to 5 bases and at J to 8 bases, leaving 11 bases not matched to a gene. Germline values: CDR1 SEHNR, CDR2 FQNEAQ (reference sequence). The CDR3 protein is CASSRSGRAFQDIQYF. The CDR3 DNA reads TGTGCCAGCAGCCGTAGCGGGAGGGCCTTTCAAGACATTCAGTACTTC.

This chain links TRBV12-3 or TRBV12-4 with TRBJ2-3; no definite D call. V was cut by 8 bases and J by 1 base, with 10 bases left in between. This CDR3 contains 13 residues. CDR3 coding DNA: TGTGCCAGCGGGGAAATCGGCACAGATACGCAGTATTTT. Translating gives CASGEIGTDTQYF.

The V and J genes are TRBV10-3 and TRBJ1-2; unclear D gene. The germline V and J ends were trimmed by 3 bases and 2 bases, with 13 bases remaining between them. This CDR3 contains 15 residues. The germline gives CDR1 ENHRY, CDR2 SYGVKD. CDR3 sequence (DNA): TGTGCCATCAGTGAATCAGAGCCCTTAAACTATGGCTACACCTTC. Translation gives CAISESEPLNYGYTF.

This chain links TRBV29-1 with TRBJ2-7; TRBD2 agrees at 9 bases. With 4 bases clipped from V and 2 bases from J, the junction kept 3 bases outside the gene matches. Germline V CDR1 and CDR2: SQVTM, ANQGSEA. The length of the CDR3 is 13 residues. DNA for the CDR3: TGCAGCGTTGCCGTAGCGGGGGCCTACGAGCAGTACTTC. Amino acid sequence: CSVAVAGAYEQYF.

The chain employs TRBV27 and TRBJ1-1; D uncertain. The V gene lost 9 bases and the J gene lost 5 bases, with 22 bases spanning the gap. CDR3 length: 15 amino acids. Germline V gene sequence: CDR1 MNHEY, CDR2 SMNVEV (reference sequence). CDR3 loop: CASKSHPGMWTEAFF. The CDR3 coding sequence is TGTGCCAGTAAGTCACACCCAGGAATGTGGACTGAAGCTTTCTTT.

The sample holds a few counts of this clonotype. V gene TRBV6-1 combines with J gene TRBJ1-1, with D unresolved. V was pared by 2 bases and J by 7 bases, with 14 bases between. This CDR3 is 14 amino acids long. The germline V gene encodes CDR1 MNHNS and CDR2 SASEGT. DNA for the CDR3: TGTGCCAGCAGTGAACAACACGACGCAGGTGAAGCTTTCTTT. It is translated as CASSEQHDAGEAFF.

This clonotype occurred a few times. The chain links TRBV4-1 to TRBJ2-7; a possible D gene is TRBD2 (7 bases). Per the germline V gene, CDR1 is MGHRA and CDR2 is YSYEKL. The CDR3 is made up of 15 amino acids. Trimming cost V 0 bases and J 6 bases, with 15 bases left between them. The CDR3 loop reads CASSQEKGGYGEQYF. The CDR3 DNA sequence: TGCGCCAGCAGCCAAGAAAAGGGGGGGTACGGCGAGCAGTACTTC.

The chain's CDR3 is CASSWSYEQYF. The CDR3 DNA sequence: TGTGCCAGCAGTTGGAGCTACGAGCAGTACTTC. The rearrangement links TRBV6-2 or TRBV6-3 to TRBJ2-7; D not certain. V dropped 4 bases and J dropped 3 bases, with 4 bases sitting between them. Germline V lookup: CDR1 MNHEY, CDR2 SVGEGT. This CDR3 contains 11 residues.

The gene calls are TRBV9 and TRBJ2-7, with 7 bases aligning to TRBD1. Germline CDR1 SGDLS, CDR2 YYNGEE. The CDR3 totals 15 residues. V was clipped by 0 bases and J by 3 bases; unmatched bases: 6. CDR3 nucleotide sequence: TGTGCCAGCAGCGTAGCTGAAGGGGGCGTCTACGAGCAGTACTTC. This translates into CASSVAEGGVYEQYF.

The chain has TRBV5-1 and TRBJ1-2; D gene ambiguous. With 5 bases removed from V and 2 bases from J, the gap between germline ends came to 13 bases. The CDR3 contains 14 residues. CDR1 is SGHRS, CDR2 YFSETQ, per germline. The DNA of the CDR3 is TGCGCCAGCAGTTCGAGTGCCGGGAACTATGGCTACACCTTC. It codes for CASSSSAGNYGYTF.

The chain has TRBV4-1 and TRBJ2-1; D is perhaps TRBD1 (5 bases). Germline values: CDR1 MGHRA, CDR2 YSYEKL. V shed 0 bases and J shed 8 bases, with 11 bases lying between them. This CDR3 has 14 residues. The CDR3 DNA follows: TGCGCCAGCAGCCAAGATGTAGGGGTAGATGAGCAGTTCTTC. Translation gives CASSQDVGVDEQFF.

This clonotype was seen at least ten times. The J gene is TRBJ2-7, the V gene TRBV2; D perhaps matches TRBD2 (6 bases). Germline CDR1 and CDR2: SNHLY and FYNNEI. Deletions cut 5 bases from V and 0 bases from J, with 8 bases between. The CDR3 covers 13 residues. The CDR3 sequence: CASSTGVSYEQYF. In nucleotides, the CDR3 is TGTGCCAGCAGTACGGGAGTCTCCTACGAGCAGTACTTC.

Comments on this clonotype: The junction departs from germline at one end; a sequencing error may be responsible. The rearrangement uses TRBV20-1 and TRBJ2-5; 7 bases are a match to TRBD1. The germline V gene encodes CDR1 DFQATT and CDR2 SNEGSKA (reference sequence). The CDR3 consists of 13 residues. The CDR3 sequence: CSARVRGQETQYF. The CDR3 DNA is TGCAGTGCCAGAGTCAGGGGGCAAGAGACCCAGTACTTC.

The gene calls are TRBV6-5 and TRBJ2-2; 8 bases align to TRBD2. This CDR3 has 15 amino acids. Germline V lookup: CDR1 MNHEY, CDR2 SVGAGI. J lost 2 bases, V lost 5 bases, and 4 bases had no gene match. This CDR3 is CASSKGTSNTGELFF. CDR3 coding DNA: TGTGCCAGCAGTAAAGGGACTAGTAACACCGGGGAGCTGTTTTTT.

This clonotype was seen only a few times. This rearrangement joins TRBV5-6 to TRBJ1-5, with TRBD1 as a possible D gene (5 bases). Germline CDR1 SGHDT, CDR2 YYEEEE. The length of the CDR3 is 16 residues. V was pared by 0 bases and J by 0 bases, with 10 bases between. The chain's CDR3 is CASSLDGADSNQPQHF. The CDR3 DNA follows: TGTGCCAGCAGCTTGGATGGGGCTGATAGCAATCAGCCCCAGCATTTT.

This clonotype has a handful of counts. This rearrangement joins TRBV27 to TRBJ2-7; D tentatively reads TRBD1 or TRBD2 (7 bases each). The germline V gene encodes CDR1 MNHEY and CDR2 SMNVEV (reference sequence). This CDR3 spans 16 amino acids. Trimming cost V 0 bases and J 2 bases, with 14 bases left between them. The CDR3 region is CASSLSMAGGAYEQYF. CDR3 nucleotide sequence: TGTGCCAGCAGTTTATCGATGGCAGGGGGGGCCTACGAGCAGTACTTC.

J is TRBJ1-1 and V is TRBV6-2 or TRBV6-3; possibly TRBD1 for D (6 bases). The CDR3 sequence is 14 residues long. Trimming left V 0 bases short and J 8 bases short, with 13 bases between. The germline V gene has CDR1 MNHEY and CDR2 SVGEGT. The CDR3: CASSYSPEGGEAFF. CDR3 bases: TGTGCCAGCAGTTACTCACCCGAGGGGGGAGAAGCTTTCTTT.

The genes are TRBV29-1 and TRBJ2-3; a possible D gene is TRBD2 (8 bases). The CDR3 length is 17 residues. V was cut by 3 bases and J by 2 bases, with 21 bases left in between. Germline lookup yields CDR1 SQVTM and CDR2 ANQGSEA. CDR3 nucleotide sequence: TGCAGCGTTGACGGTCTTAGTAGCGGGACAGTCACAGATACGCAGTATTTT. Amino acids: CSVDGLSSGTVTDTQYF.

The chain joins TRBV12-3 or TRBV12-4 to TRBJ2-3; 8 bases are a match to TRBD1. The V and J ends lost 6 bases and 2 bases, in that order; junction bases with no gene match: 7. This CDR3 is built from 15 residues. The CDR3 sequence: CASSRQGSYTDTQYF. CDR3 nucleotide sequence: TGTGCCAGCAGCCGACAGGGGTCTTACACAGATACGCAGTATTTT.

The table lists this clonotype with many counts. The chain has TRBV5-1 and TRBJ2-1, with D perhaps TRBD2 (6 bases). The ends were cut back, 3 bases at V and 0 bases at J, with 10 bases in the middle. This CDR3 spans 15 amino acids. Germline V gene sequence: CDR1 SGHRS, CDR2 YFSETQ. CDR3 sequence: CASSSGSNSYNEQFF. The CDR3 DNA reads as TGCGCCAGCAGCTCCGGGAGCAACTCCTACAATGAGCAGTTCTTC.